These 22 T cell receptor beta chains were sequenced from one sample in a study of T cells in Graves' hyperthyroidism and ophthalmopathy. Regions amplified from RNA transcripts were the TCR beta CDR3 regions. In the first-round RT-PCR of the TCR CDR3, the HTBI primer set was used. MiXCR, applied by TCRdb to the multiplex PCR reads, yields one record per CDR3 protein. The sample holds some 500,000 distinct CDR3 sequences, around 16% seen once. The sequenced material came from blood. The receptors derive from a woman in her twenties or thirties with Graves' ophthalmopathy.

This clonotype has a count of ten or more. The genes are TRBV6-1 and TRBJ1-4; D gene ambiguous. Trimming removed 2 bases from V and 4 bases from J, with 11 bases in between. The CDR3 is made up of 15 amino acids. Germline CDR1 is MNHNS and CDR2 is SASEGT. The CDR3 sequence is CASSEPDGFNEKLFF. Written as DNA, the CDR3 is TGTGCCAGCAGTGAACCGGACGGATTTAATGAAAAACTGTTTTTT.

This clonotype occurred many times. The CDR3 region has the DNA TGTGCCAGCCGTTCGGTCCCCACCTACAATGAGCAGTTCTTC. It codes for CASRSVPTYNEQFF. The rearrangement uses TRBV28 and TRBJ2-1; D gene unclear. Germline-derived CDR1 and CDR2 are MDHEN and SYDVKM. The length of the CDR3 is 14 residues. Trimming cost V 8 bases and J 2 bases, with 13 bases left between them.

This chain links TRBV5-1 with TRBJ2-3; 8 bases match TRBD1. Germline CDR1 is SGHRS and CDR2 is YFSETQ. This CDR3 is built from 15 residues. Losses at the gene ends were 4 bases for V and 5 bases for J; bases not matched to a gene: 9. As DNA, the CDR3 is TGCGCCAGCAGCAGACAGGGGAATCAACAAGATACGCAGTATTTT. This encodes CASSRQGNQQDTQYF.

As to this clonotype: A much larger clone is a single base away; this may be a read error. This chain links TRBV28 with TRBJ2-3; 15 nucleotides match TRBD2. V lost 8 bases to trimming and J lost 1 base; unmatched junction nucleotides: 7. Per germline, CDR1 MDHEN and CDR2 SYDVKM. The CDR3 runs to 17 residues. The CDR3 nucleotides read TGTGCCAGCTCTGGACTAGCGGGAGGGGGAGGCACAGATACGCAGTATTTT. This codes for CASSGLAGGGGTDTQYF.

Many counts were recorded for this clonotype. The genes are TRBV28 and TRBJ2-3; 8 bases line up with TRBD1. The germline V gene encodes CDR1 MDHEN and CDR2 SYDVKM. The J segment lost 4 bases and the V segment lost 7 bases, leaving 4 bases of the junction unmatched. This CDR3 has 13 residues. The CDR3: CASTLQGADTQYF. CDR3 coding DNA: TGTGCCAGCACGCTACAGGGGGCAGATACGCAGTATTTT.

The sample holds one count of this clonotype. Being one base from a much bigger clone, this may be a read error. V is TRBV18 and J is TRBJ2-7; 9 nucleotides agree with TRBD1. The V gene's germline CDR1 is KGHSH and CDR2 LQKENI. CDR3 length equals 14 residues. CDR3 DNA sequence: TGTGACAGCTCTCGGGACAGGGCGCAGGACGAGCAGTACTTC. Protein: CDSSRDRAQDEQYF.

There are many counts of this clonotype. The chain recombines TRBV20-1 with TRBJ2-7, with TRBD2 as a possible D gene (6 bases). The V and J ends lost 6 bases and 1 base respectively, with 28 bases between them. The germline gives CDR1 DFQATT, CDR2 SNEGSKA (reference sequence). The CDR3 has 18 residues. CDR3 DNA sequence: TGCAGTGCGCCGACTAGAGTCCGCCTGCAAGCGGCGTCCTACGAGCAGTACTTC. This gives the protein CSAPTRVRLQAASYEQYF.

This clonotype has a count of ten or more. The CDR3 loop reads CASSLWGWNTEAFF. CDR3 sequence (DNA): TGTGCCAGCAGTTTATGGGGGTGGAACACTGAAGCTTTCTTT. The V and J genes are TRBV28 and TRBJ1-1, with D uncertain. The CDR3 is made up of 14 amino acids. Per the germline V gene, CDR1 is MDHEN and CDR2 is SYDVKM. V was clipped by 0 bases and J by 1 base, with 6 bases between them. The full variable domain, its missing parts supplied by reference TRBV28 and TRBJ1-1, is DVKVTQSSRYLVKRTGEKVFLECVQDMDHENMFWYRQDPGLGLRLIYFSYDVKMKEKGDIPEGYSVSREKKERFSLILESASTNQTSMYLCASSLWGWNTEAFFGQGTRLTVV.

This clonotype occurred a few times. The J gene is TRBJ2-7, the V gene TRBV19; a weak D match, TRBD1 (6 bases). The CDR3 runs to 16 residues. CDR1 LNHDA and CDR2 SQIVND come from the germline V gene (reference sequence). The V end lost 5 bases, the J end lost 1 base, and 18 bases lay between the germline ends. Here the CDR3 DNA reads TGTGCCAGTAGTTTGCCGCTGGGACAAGGGTCCTACGAGCAGTACTTC. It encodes CASSLPLGQGSYEQYF.

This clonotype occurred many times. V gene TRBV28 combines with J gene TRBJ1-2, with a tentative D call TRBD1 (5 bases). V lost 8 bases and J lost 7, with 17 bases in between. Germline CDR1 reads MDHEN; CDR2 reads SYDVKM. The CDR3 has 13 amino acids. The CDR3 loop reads CASGSGRSPGYTF. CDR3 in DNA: TGTGCCAGCGGGTCAGGGCGGTCGCCTGGCTACACCTTC.

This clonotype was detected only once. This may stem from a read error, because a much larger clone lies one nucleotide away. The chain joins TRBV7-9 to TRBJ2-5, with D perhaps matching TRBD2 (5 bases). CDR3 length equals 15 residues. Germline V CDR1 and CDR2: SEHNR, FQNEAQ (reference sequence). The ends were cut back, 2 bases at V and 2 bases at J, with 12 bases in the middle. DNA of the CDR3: TGTGCCAGCAGCTTAACGCGGGCAGCACAAGAGACCCAGTACTTC. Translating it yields CASSLTRAAQETQYF.

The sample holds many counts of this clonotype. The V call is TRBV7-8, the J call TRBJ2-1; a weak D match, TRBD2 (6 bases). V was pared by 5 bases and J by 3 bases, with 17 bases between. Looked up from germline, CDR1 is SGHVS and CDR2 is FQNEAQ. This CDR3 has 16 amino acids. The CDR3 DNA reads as TGTGCCAGCAGCCTCGGCGGGGACCCCCTCTACAATGAGCAGTTCTTC. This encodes CASSLGGDPLYNEQFF. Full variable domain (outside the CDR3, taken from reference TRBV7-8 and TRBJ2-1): GAGVSQSPRYKVAKRGQDVALRCDPISGHVSLFWYQQALGQGPEFLTYFQNEAQLDKSGLPSDRFFAERPEGSVSTLKIQRTQQEDSAVYLCASSLGGDPLYNEQFFGPGTRLTVL.

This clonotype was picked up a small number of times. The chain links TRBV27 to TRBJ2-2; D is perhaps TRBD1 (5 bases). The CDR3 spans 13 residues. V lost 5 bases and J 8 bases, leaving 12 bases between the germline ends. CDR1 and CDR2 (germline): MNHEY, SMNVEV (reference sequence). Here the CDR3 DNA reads TGTGCCAGCAGTCAGGGATTGATTGGGGAGCTGTTTTTT. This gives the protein CASSQGLIGELFF.

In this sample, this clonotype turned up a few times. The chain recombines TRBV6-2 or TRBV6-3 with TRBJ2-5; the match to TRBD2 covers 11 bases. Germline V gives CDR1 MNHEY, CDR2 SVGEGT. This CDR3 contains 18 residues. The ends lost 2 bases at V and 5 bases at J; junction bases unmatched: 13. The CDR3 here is CASSYNPELAGVEETQYF. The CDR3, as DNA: TGTGCCAGCAGTTACAATCCCGAACTAGCGGGAGTGGAGGAGACCCAGTACTTC.

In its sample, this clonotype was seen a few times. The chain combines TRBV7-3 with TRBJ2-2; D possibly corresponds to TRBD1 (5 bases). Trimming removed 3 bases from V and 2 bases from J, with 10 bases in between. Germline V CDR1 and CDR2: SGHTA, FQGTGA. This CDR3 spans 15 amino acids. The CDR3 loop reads CASSFKQANTGELFF. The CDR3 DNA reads TGTGCCAGCAGCTTCAAACAGGCAAACACCGGGGAGCTGTTTTTT. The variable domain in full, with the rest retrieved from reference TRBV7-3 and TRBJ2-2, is GAGVSQTPSNKVTEKGKYVELRCDPISGHTALYWYRQSLGQGPEFLIYFQGTGAADDSGLPNDRFFAVRPEGSVSTLKIQRTERGDSAVYLCASSFKQANTGELFFGEGSRLTVL.

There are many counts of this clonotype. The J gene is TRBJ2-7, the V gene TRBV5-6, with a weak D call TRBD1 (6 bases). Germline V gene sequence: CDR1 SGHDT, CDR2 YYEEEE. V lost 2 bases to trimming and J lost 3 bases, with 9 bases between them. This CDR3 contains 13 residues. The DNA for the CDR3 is TGTGCCAGCAGCTTTACAGGGTTCTACGAGCAGTACTTC. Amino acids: CASSFTGFYEQYF.

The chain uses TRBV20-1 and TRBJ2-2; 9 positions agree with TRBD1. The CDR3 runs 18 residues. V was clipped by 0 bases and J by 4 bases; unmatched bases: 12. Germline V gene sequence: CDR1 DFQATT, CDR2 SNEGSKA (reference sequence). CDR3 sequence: CSARDATAGTGSTGELFF. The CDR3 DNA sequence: TGCAGTGCTAGAGATGCAACCGCCGGGACAGGGTCCACCGGGGAGCTGTTTTTT.

The CDR3 loop is CAISVSLGTEAFF. The DNA for the CDR3 is TGTGCCATCAGTGTCTCCTTAGGCACTGAAGCTTTCTTT. The V and J genes are TRBV10-3 and TRBJ1-1; D gene uncertain. The V end lost 4 bases, the J end lost 4 bases, and 10 bases lay between the germline ends. CDR3 length: 13 amino acids. Per the germline V gene, CDR1 is ENHRY and CDR2 is SYGVKD.

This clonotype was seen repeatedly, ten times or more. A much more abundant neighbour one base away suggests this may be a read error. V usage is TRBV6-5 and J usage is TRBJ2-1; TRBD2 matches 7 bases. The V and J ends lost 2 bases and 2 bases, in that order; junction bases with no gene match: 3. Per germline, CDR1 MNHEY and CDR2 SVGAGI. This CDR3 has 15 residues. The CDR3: CASSYGGSPYNEQFF. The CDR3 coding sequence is TGTGCCAGCAGTTACGGCGGGAGCCCCTACAATGAGCAGTTCTTC.

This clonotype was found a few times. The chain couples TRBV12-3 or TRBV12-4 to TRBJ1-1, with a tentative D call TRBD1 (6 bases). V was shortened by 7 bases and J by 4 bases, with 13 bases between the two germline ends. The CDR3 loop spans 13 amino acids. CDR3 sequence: CASTVDSLTEAFF. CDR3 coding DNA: TGTGCCAGCACCGTGGACAGCCTCACTGAAGCTTTCTTT.

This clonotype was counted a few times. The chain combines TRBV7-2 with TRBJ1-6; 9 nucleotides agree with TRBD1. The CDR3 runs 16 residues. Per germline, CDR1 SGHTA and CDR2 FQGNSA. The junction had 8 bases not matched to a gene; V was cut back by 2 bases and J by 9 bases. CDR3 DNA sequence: TGTGCCAGCAGCTTACGAAGAGGGACAGGGAGTTCACCCCTCCACTTT. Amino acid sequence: CASSLRRGTGSSPLHF.

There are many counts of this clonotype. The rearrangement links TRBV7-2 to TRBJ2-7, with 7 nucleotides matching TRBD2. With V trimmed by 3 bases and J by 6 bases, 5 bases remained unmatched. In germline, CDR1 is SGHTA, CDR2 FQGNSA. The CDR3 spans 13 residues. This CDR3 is CASSFILAFEQYF. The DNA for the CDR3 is TGTGCCAGCAGCTTTATACTAGCGTTCGAGCAGTACTTC.